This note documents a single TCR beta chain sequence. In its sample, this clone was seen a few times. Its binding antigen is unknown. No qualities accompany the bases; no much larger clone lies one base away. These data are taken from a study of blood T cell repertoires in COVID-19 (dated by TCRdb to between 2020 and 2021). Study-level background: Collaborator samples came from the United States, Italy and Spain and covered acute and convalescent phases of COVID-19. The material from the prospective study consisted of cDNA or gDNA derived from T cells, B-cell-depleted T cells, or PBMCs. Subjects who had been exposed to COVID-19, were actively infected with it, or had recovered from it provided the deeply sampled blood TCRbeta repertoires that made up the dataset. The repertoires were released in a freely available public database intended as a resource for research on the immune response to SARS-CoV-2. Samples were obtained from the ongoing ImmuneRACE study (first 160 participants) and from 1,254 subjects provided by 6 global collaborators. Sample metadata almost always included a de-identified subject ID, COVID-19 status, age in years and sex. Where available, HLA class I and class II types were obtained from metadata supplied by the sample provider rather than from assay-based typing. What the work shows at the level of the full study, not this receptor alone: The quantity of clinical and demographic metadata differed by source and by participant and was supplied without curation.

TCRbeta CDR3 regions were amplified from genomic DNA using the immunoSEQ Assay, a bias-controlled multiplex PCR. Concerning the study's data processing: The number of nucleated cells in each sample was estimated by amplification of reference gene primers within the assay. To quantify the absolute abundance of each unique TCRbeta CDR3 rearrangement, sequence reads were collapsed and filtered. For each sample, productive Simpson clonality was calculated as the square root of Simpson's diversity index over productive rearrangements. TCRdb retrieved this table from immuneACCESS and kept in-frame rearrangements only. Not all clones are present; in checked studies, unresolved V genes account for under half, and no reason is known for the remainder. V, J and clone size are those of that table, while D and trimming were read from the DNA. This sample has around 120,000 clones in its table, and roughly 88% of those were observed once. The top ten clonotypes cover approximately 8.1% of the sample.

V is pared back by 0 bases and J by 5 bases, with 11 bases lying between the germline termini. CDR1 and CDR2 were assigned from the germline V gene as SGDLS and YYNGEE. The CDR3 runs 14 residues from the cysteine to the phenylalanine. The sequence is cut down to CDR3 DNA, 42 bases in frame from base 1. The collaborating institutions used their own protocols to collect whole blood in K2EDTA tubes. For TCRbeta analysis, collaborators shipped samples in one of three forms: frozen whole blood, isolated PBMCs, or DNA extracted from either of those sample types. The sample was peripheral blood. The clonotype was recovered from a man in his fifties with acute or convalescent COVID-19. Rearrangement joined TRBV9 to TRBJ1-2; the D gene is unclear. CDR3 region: CASSVDGASYGYTF. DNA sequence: TGTGCCAGCAGCGTAGACGGTGCTTCTTATGGCTACACCTTC.